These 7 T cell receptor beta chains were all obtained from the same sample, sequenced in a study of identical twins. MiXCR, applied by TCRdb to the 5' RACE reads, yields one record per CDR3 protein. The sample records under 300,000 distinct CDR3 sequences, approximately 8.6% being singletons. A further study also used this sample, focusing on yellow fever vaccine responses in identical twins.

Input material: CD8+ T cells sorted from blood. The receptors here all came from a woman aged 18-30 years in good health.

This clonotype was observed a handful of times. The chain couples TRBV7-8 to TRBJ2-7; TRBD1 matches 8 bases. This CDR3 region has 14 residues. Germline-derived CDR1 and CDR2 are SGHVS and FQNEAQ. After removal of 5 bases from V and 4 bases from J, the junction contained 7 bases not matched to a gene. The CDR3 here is CASSPTDREYEQYF. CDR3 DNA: TGTGCCAGCAGCCCAACGGACAGGGAATACGAGCAGTACTTC. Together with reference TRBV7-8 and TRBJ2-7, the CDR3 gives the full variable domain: GAGVSQSPRYKVAKRGQDVALRCDPISGHVSLFWYQQALGQGPEFLTYFQNEAQLDKSGLPSDRFFAERPEGSVSTLKIQRTQQEDSAVYLCASSPTDREYEQYFGPGTRLTVT.

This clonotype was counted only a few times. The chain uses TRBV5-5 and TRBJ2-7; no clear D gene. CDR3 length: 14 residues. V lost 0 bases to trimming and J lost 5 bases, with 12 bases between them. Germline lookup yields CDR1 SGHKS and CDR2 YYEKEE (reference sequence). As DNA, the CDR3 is TGTGCCAGCAGCTTGGCCCTTTTTTATGACGAGCAGTACTTC. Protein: CASSLALFYDEQYF. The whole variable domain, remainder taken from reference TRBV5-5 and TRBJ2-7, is DAGVTQSPTHLIKTRGQQVTLRCSPISGHKSVSWYQQVLGQGPQFIFQYYEKEERGRGNFPDRFSARQFPNYSSELNVNALLLGDSALYLCASSLALFYDEQYFGPGTRLTVT.

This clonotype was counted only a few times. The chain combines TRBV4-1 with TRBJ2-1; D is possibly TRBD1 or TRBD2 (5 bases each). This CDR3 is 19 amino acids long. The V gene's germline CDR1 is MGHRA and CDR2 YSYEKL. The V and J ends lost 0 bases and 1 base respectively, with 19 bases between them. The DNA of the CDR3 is TGCGCCAGCAGCCAAGATCTTCAGTGGGACCTGACTTCCTACAATGAGCAGTTCTTC. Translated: CASSQDLQWDLTSYNEQFF.

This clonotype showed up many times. The CDR3 is CASSDGTSGTEQFF. The CDR3 DNA reads TGTGCCAGCAGTGACGGGACTAGCGGGACGGAGCAGTTCTTC. The chain employs TRBV6-4 and TRBJ2-1; 13 bases agree with TRBD2. This CDR3 has 14 residues. V shed 2 bases and J 10 bases; nucleotides not matched to a gene: 2. Germline V gene lookup returns CDR1 MRHNA and CDR2 SNTAGT.

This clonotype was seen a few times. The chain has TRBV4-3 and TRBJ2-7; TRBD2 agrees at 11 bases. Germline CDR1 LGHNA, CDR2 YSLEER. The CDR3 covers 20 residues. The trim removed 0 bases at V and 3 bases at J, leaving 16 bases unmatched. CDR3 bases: TGCGCCAGCAGCCAAGATTCGTATGTAGCGGGAGGGCCCCACGTCTACGAGCAGTACTTC. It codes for CASSQDSYVAGGPHVYEQYF.

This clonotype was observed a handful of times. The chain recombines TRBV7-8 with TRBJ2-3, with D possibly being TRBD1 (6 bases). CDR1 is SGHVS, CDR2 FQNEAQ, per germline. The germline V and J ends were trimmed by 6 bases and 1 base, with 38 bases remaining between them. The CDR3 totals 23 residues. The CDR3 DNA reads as TGTGCCAGCAGACAGAATCCGGGACACCAAAGACCAAGCGAGGGTTTACGCACAGATACGCAGTATTTT. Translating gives CASRQNPGHQRPSEGLRTDTQYF.

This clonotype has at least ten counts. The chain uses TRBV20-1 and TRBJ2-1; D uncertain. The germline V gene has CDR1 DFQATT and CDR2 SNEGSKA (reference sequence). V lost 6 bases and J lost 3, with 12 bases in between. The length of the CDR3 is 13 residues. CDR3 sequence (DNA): TGCAGTGCCCTTGGGATCCTCTACAATGAGCAGTTCTTC. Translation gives CSALGILYNEQFF.